A single sample gave rise to the 21 T cell receptor beta chains below, sequenced in a study of regulatory T cells in long-lasting Graves disease. Time point in this sample: persistent/refractory GD, antithyroid drugs over 5 years with positive TRAb. With RNA extracted from PBMCs as input, the TCR library was made. Construction of TCR beta libraries relied on iRepertoire HTBI primers and on Arm-PCR targeting CDR3 regions. Each CDR3 protein gets one entry after TCRdb re-called the multiplex PCR reads with MiXCR. The sample lists 300,000 to 350,000 distinct CDR3 sequences; around 19% were seen once. Sequenced here: peripheral blood mononuclear cells (PBMCs), sampled when the disease was refractory, from a patient treated with antithyroid drugs. Receptor source: a female donor with Graves disease.

This clonotype was recorded many times. CDR3 protein: CATSRDRTRTGEQYF. In nucleotides, the CDR3 is TGTGCCACCAGCAGAGATCGGACACGGACGGGCGAGCAGTACTTC. The rearrangement links TRBV15 to TRBJ2-7; D is perhaps TRBD1 (5 bases). The CDR3 runs to 15 residues. Trimming took 0 bases from V and 6 from J, leaving 15 bases between them. The V gene's germline CDR1 is LNHNV and CDR2 YYDKDF (reference sequence). The entire variable domain, with the rest obtained from reference TRBV15 and TRBJ2-7, is as follows: DAMVIQNPRYQVTQFGKPVTLSCSQTLNHNVMYWYQQKSSQAPKLLFHYYDKDFNNEADTPDNFQSRRPNTSFCFLDIRSPGLGDTAMYLCATSRDRTRTGEQYFGPGTRLTVT.

This clonotype was seen only a few times. This chain joins TRBV7-9 and TRBJ1-5; 7 bases are a match to TRBD1. This CDR3 region has 17 residues. Per germline, CDR1 SEHNR and CDR2 FQNEAQ (reference sequence). J lost 0 bases, V lost 5 bases, and 10 bases had no gene match. CDR3 in DNA: TGTGCCAGCAGCAAAACGGGACAGATTTATAGCAATCAGCCCCAGCATTTT. As protein: CASSKTGQIYSNQPQHF.

This clonotype was detected many times. The chain joins TRBV11-2 to TRBJ1-6; weak D call: TRBD1 (6 bases). The germline V and J ends were trimmed by 5 bases and 10 bases, with 21 bases remaining between them. CDR1 is SGHAT and CDR2 is FQNNGV in the germline V gene. CDR3 size: 16 residues. The CDR3 region has the DNA TGTGCCAGCAGCGCGTCGGGACACCGAAACTTGTCACCCCTCCACTTT. Amino acids: CASSASGHRNLSPLHF.

This clonotype was detected ten times or more. V usage is TRBV25-1 and J usage is TRBJ2-5; the D is unclear. V was cut by 1 base and J by 5 bases, with 11 bases left in between. The CDR3 is 14 amino acids. Germline CDR1 MGHDK, CDR2 SYGVNS. The CDR3 DNA reads TGTGCCAGCAGTGAATTTGGAGTAGGGGAGACCCAGTACTTC. Protein: CASSEFGVGETQYF.

The chain carries TRBV29-1 and TRBJ2-3; tentatively, D is TRBD2 (5 bases). The germline V and J ends were trimmed by 6 bases and 4 bases, with 14 bases remaining between them. This CDR3 spans 13 amino acids. Germline assignment: CDR1 SQVTM and CDR2 ANQGSEA. This CDR3 is CSVPAGPADTQYF. CDR3 DNA: TGCAGCGTGCCCGCGGGTCCCGCAGATACGCAGTATTTT.

This clonotype was counted a few times. The gene calls are TRBV6-2 or TRBV6-3 and TRBJ1-1; no definite D call. CDR3 length: 13 amino acids. V was pared by 7 bases and J by 0 bases, with 9 bases between. Germline values: CDR1 MNHEY, CDR2 SVGEGT. This CDR3 reads CASIEHLNTEAFF. In nucleotides, the CDR3 is TGTGCCAGCATTGAACACCTGAACACTGAAGCTTTCTTT.

The V call is TRBV20-1, the J call TRBJ1-2; D is perhaps TRBD1 (5 bases). This CDR3 has 15 residues. V shed 1 base and J shed 2 bases, with 14 bases lying between them. CDR1 is DFQATT and CDR2 is SNEGSKA in the germline V gene (reference sequence). The CDR3 bases are TGCAGTGCTAGAGTTCGGGGGGGATTCAACTATGGCTACACCTTC. Translated: CSARVRGGFNYGYTF.

This clonotype was observed a few times. The rearrangement uses TRBV3-1 and TRBJ2-2; D may be TRBD1 (5 bases). Germline CDR1 is LGHDT and CDR2 is YNNKEL (reference sequence). The CDR3 loop spans 16 amino acids. V lost 3 bases to trimming and J lost 0 bases, with 11 bases between them. CDR3 protein: CASSHPTVANTGELFF. CDR3 DNA: TGTGCCAGCAGCCATCCGACAGTCGCGAACACCGGGGAGCTGTTTTTT. The variable domain in full, completed from reference TRBV3-1 and TRBJ2-2, reads DTAVSQTPKYLVTQMGNDKSIKCEQNLGHDTMYWYKQDSKKFLKIMFSYNNKELIINETVPNRFSPKSPDKAHLNLHINSLELGDSAVYFCASSHPTVANTGELFFGEGSRLTVL.

This clonotype was recorded once. This rearrangement joins TRBV5-1 to TRBJ2-1, with D perhaps matching TRBD2 (6 bases). Germline assignment: CDR1 SGHRS and CDR2 YFSETQ. The CDR3 extends over 16 amino acids. V was pared by 2 bases and J by 0 bases, with 12 bases between. In nucleotides, the CDR3 is TGCGCCAGCAGCTTTTCCAGCGGGCTCTCCTACAATGAGCAGTTCTTC. It specifies CASSFSSGLSYNEQFF.

The chain has TRBV4-1 and TRBJ2-2; D gene ambiguous. Germline V gives CDR1 MGHRA, CDR2 YSYEKL. CDR3 length equals 14 residues. V was trimmed by 6 bases and J by 0 bases, leaving 8 bases between them. This chain's CDR3 is CASRGLSNTGELFF. CDR3 nucleotides: TGCGCCAGCAGGGGCTTATCGAACACCGGGGAGCTGTTTTTT.

V gene TRBV19 combines with J gene TRBJ2-2; 8 bases are a match to TRBD2. Trimming at V came to 2 bases and at J to 1 base, leaving 12 bases not matched to a gene. Germline CDR1 reads LNHDA; CDR2 reads SQIVND (reference sequence). This CDR3 comprises 19 residues. CDR3 in DNA: TGTGCCAGTAGTATAATGAAGCGGGAGCCGTTAAGGAACACCGGGGAGCTGTTTTTT. It translates to CASSIMKREPLRNTGELFF.

The V call is TRBV5-5, the J call TRBJ1-5; D not certain. Trimming stripped 2 bases from V and 1 base from J, with 13 bases between. The CDR3 length is 16 residues. The germline V gene encodes CDR1 SGHKS and CDR2 YYEKEE (reference sequence). The CDR3 loop is CASSFTELTSNQPQHF. DNA for the CDR3: TGTGCCAGCAGCTTCACAGAACTTACGAGCAATCAGCCCCAGCATTTT.

This clonotype was picked up a small number of times. V usage is TRBV20-1 and J usage is TRBJ2-7, with D hard to call. This CDR3 spans 15 amino acids. Germline CDR1 and CDR2: DFQATT and SNEGSKA (reference sequence). V was clipped by 6 bases and J by 0 bases, with 18 bases between them. The CDR3 bases are TGCAGTGCCCCGTCCCCGGGCGCCAGCTCCTACGAGCAGTACTTC. This gives the protein CSAPSPGASSYEQYF.

In its sample, this clonotype was seen many times. The chain joins TRBV12-3 or TRBV12-4 to TRBJ1-5; no firm D call. CDR3 length: 13 amino acids. With 3 bases removed from V and 3 bases from J, the gap between germline ends came to 6 bases. The CDR3 reads CASSFRNNQPQHF. In DNA form, the CDR3 reads TGTGCCAGCAGTTTTAGGAACAATCAGCCCCAGCATTTT.

This clonotype was seen at least ten times. The chain carries TRBV12-3 or TRBV12-4 and TRBJ1-1; the match to TRBD1 covers 8 bases. V was clipped by 6 bases and J by 4 bases; unmatched bases: 4. CDR3 length equals 13 residues. CDR3 coding DNA: TGTGCCAGCAGGAGGACAGGGAGCACTGAAGCTTTCTTT. Residues: CASRRTGSTEAFF.

At least ten counts were recorded for this clonotype. The V and J genes are TRBV12-3 or TRBV12-4 and TRBJ2-5, with TRBD1 matching over 9 bases. The CDR3 sequence is 17 residues long. Unmatched junction bases numbered 13, after V lost 6 bases and J lost 2 bases. CDR3: CASSSIPGQGRQETQYF. The CDR3 bases are TGTGCCAGCAGCTCAATACCGGGACAGGGAAGACAAGAGACCCAGTACTTC.

This clonotype was counted many times. The chain joins TRBV29-1 to TRBJ2-7; the match to TRBD2 covers 7 bases. Germline CDR1 reads SQVTM; CDR2 reads ANQGSEA. V gave up 4 bases and J gave up 3 bases; unmatched junction bases: 9. The CDR3 covers 14 residues. The CDR3 nucleotides are TGCAGCGTTGGGGGGGGGTCCATGGTCTACGAGCAGTACTTC. Its protein product is CSVGGGSMVYEQYF.

This clonotype turned up a few times. A read error may account for a junction end that differs from germline. This rearrangement joins TRBV5-5 to TRBJ2-7; D is possibly TRBD1 (6 bases). Germline V gene data show CDR1 as SGHKS and CDR2 as YYEKEE (reference sequence). There are 15 residues in the CDR3. The CDR3 sequence is CASSLGRGRVYEQYF. In DNA form, the CDR3 reads TGCGCCAGCAGCTTGGGCAGGGGTAGGGTTTACGAGCAGTACTTC. The complete variable domain, with remaining parts taken from reference TRBV5-5 and TRBJ2-7, reads DAGVTQSPTHLIKTRGQQVTLRCSPISGHKSVSWYQQVLGQGPQFIFQYYEKEERGRGNFPDRFSARQFPNYSSELNVNALLLGDSALYLCASSLGRGRVYEQYFGPGTRLTVT.

This clonotype was counted between two and nine times. The chain carries TRBV11-2 and TRBJ2-1, with a tentative D call TRBD2 (7 bases). The CDR3 loop spans 16 amino acids. Germline CDR1 is SGHAT and CDR2 is FQNNGV. Trimming took off 1 base at V and 4 bases at J, with 14 bases between the two ends. The CDR3 spells CASSLVGGGLYNEQFF. The CDR3, as DNA: TGTGCCAGCAGCTTAGTAGGGGGGGGGCTTTACAATGAGCAGTTCTTC.

The J gene is TRBJ2-7, the V gene TRBV2; 9 bases match TRBD2. The V and J ends lost 4 bases and 7 bases, in that order; junction bases with no gene match: 11. The CDR3 runs 15 residues. Germline values: CDR1 SNHLY, CDR2 FYNNEI. The CDR3 here is CASSARLAAPREQYF. The DNA for the CDR3 is TGTGCCAGCAGTGCGAGACTAGCGGCGCCTAGAGAGCAGTACTTC.

This clonotype was recorded at least ten times. The chain carries TRBV6-5 and TRBJ2-2, with 14 bases fitting TRBD2. Germline assignment: CDR1 MNHEY and CDR2 SVGAGI. V shed 0 bases and J 1 base; nucleotides not matched to a gene: 7. This CDR3 region has 20 residues. The CDR3 DNA reads as TGTGCCAGCAGTTACTCGAGTTCTGGGACTAGCGGGAGGAACACCGGGGAGCTGTTTTTT. This translates into CASSYSSSGTSGRNTGELFF.